Shown below are 7 T cell receptor beta chains from a single sample sequenced in a study of blood T cell repertoires in COVID-19. Sequenced by immunoSEQ multiplex PCR; TCRdb stores in-frame clones only, minus some. The profile shows over 110,000 clones, approximately 88% of them singletons. What was sequenced was peripheral blood. The source of these receptors is a human donor in a cohort sampled during active COVID-19.

This sequence joins TRBV5-6 and TRBJ1-5; D gene unclear. This CDR3 has 12 residues. Germline V gene sequence: CDR1 SGHDT, CDR2 YYEEEE. V was clipped by 2 bases and J by 5 bases, with 5 bases between them. CDR3 loop: CASSLQDQPQHF. The DNA for the CDR3 is TGTGCCAGCAGCTTACAAGATCAGCCCCAGCATTTT.

The V gene is TRBV12-3 or TRBV12-4, the J gene TRBJ1-2; the D is unclear. The germline V and J ends were trimmed by 4 bases and 6 bases, with 9 bases remaining between them. The CDR3 spans 12 residues. CDR3 in amino acids: CASSSHGDGYTF. CDR3 DNA sequence: TGTGCCAGCAGTTCCCACGGGGATGGCTACACCTTC.

This clone has just one count. This chain connects TRBV3-1 (or the pseudogene TRBV3-2) to TRBJ1-1; 7 nucleotides line up with TRBD1. CDR1 LGHDT and CDR2 YNNKEL come from the germline V gene (reference sequence). The trim removed 5 bases at V and 1 base at J, leaving 4 bases unmatched. The CDR3 is 14 amino acids. The CDR3 reads CASSSWDRNTEAFF. CDR3 nucleotides: TGTGCCAGCAGCTCATGGGACAGGAACACTGAAGCTTTCTTT.

This chain links TRBV29-1 with TRBJ2-6; TRBD2 might be the D (6 bases). This CDR3 contains 16 residues. Trimming stripped 6 bases from V and 3 bases from J, with 18 bases between. Germline V lookup: CDR1 SQVTM, CDR2 ANQGSEA. CDR3 DNA sequence: TGCAGCGTCGCTGGGGGAGGCCGAGATGGGGCCAACGTCCTGACTTTC. Translating it yields CSVAGGGRDGANVLTF.

V and J are TRBV9 and TRBJ2-3; 8 bases align to TRBD2. This CDR3 spans 15 amino acids. V lost 3 bases, J lost 0 bases, and 3 bases stayed unmatched. The V gene's germline CDR1 is SGDLS and CDR2 YYNGEE. The CDR3 is CASSAGTSSTDTQYF. The CDR3 coding sequence is TGTGCCAGCAGCGCGGGGACTAGTAGCACAGATACGCAGTATTTT.

This chain connects TRBV6-2 or TRBV6-3 to TRBJ2-7, with a weak D call TRBD2 (5 bases). Germline lookup yields CDR1 MNHEY and CDR2 SVGEGT. The CDR3 has 14 residues. V was cut by 5 bases and J by 0 bases, with 11 bases left in between. The CDR3 region has the DNA TGTGCCAGCAGTCCCGGAGGACTCTCCTACGAGCAGTACTTC. This gives the protein CASSPGGLSYEQYF.

The J gene is TRBJ2-7, the V gene TRBV2, with 8 bases matching TRBD1. V lost 6 bases and J lost 1; bases outside the gene matches: 5. This CDR3 has 14 amino acids. CDR1 and CDR2 (germline): SNHLY, FYNNEI. CDR3 amino acids: CASRDGQGSYEQYF. CDR3 DNA: TGTGCCAGCAGGGATGGACAGGGATCCTACGAGCAGTACTTC. Full variable domain (remainder filled in from reference TRBV2 and TRBJ2-7): EPEVTQTPSHQVTQMGQEVILRCVPISNHLYFYWYRQILGQKVEFLVSFYNNEISEKSEIFDDQFSVERPDGSNFTLKIRSTKLEDSAMYFCASRDGQGSYEQYFGPGTRLTVT.